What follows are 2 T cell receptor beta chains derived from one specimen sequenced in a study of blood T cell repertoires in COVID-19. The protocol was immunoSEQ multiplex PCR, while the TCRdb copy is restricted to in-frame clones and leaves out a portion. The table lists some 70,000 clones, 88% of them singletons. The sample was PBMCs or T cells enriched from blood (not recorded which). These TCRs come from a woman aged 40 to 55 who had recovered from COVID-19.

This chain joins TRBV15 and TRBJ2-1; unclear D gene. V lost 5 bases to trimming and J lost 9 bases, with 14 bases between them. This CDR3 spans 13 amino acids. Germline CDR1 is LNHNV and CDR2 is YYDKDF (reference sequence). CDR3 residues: CATSALAVGEQFF. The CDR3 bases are TGTGCCACCAGCGCCCTGGCAGTTGGTGAGCAGTTCTTC. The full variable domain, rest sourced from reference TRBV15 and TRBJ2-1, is DAMVIQNPRYQVTQFGKPVTLSCSQTLNHNVMYWYQQKSSQAPKLLFHYYDKDFNNEADTPDNFQSRRPNTSFCFLDIRSPGLGDTAMYLCATSALAVGEQFFGPGTRLTVL.

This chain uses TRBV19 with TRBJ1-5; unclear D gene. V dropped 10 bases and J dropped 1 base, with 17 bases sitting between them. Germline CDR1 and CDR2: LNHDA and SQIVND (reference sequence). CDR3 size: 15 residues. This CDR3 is CATREGSSSNQPQHF. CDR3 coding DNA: TGTGCCACTAGAGAGGGCTCCTCGAGCAATCAGCCCCAGCATTTT.